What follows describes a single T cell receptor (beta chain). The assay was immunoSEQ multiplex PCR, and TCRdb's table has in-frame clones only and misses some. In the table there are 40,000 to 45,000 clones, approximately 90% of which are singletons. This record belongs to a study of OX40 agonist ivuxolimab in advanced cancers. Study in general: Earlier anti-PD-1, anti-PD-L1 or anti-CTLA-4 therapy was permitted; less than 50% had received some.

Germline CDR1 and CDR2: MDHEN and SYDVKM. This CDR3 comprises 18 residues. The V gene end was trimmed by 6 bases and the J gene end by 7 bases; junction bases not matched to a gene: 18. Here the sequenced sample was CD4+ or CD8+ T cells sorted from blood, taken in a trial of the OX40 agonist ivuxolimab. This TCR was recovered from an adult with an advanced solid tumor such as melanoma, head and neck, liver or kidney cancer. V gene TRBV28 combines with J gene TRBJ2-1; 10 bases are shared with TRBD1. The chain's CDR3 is CASSPAGRQGASKNEQFF. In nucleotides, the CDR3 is TGTGCCAGCAGCCCCGCTGGGAGACAGGGGGCCTCCAAGAATGAGCAGTTCTTC.